These 9 T cell receptor beta chains originate from one sample sequenced in a study of response to subunit inactivated influenza vaccine. One entry per CDR3 protein results from TCRdb running MiXCR on the RT-PCR reads. The sample lists around 500,000 distinct CDR3 sequences; 9.5% to 13% were seen once. The specimen was PBMCs from blood, collected about 40 days after vaccination. The receptors originated from a man aged 50-60 years who received an inactivated influenza vaccine.

This clonotype has a count of ten or more. This chain links TRBV29-1 with TRBJ2-5, with a tentative D call TRBD2 (7 bases). Germline V gene lookup returns CDR1 SQVTM and CDR2 ANQGSEA. The V and J ends lost 3 bases and 5 bases respectively, with 13 bases between them. The CDR3 extends over 13 amino acids. CDR3 sequence (DNA): TGCAGCGTTGACCGGGGGGCGGGCGAGACCCAGTACTTC. Translated, it gives CSVDRGAGETQYF. The full variable domain, its missing parts supplied by reference TRBV29-1 and TRBJ2-5, is SAVISQKPSRDICQRGTSLTIQCQVDSQVTMMFWYRQQPGQSLTLIATANQGSEATYESGFVIDKFPISRPNLTFSTLTVSNMSPEDSSIYLCSVDRGAGETQYFGPGTRLLVL.

The gene calls are TRBV6-1 and TRBJ1-3; no definite D call. The germline CDR1 and CDR2 sequences are MNHNS and SASEGT. V was shortened by 2 bases and J by 0 bases, with 8 bases between the two germline ends. The CDR3 sequence is 15 residues long. The CDR3 DNA reads TGTGCCAGCAGTGAAACGAGCGGCTCTGGAAACACCATATATTTT. It codes for CASSETSGSGNTIYF.

Notes on this clonotype: Compared with germline, one end of the junction differs, possibly owing to a read error. CDR3 nucleotides: TGTGCCAGCAGTTCCCTACTTTTGACAGGGAATGACCAGTTCTTC. This encodes CASSSLLLTGNDQFF. The genes are TRBV28 and TRBJ2-1, with TRBD1 identical over 7 bases. The CDR3 sequence is 15 residues long. Germline V gives CDR1 MDHEN, CDR2 SYDVKM. The whole variable domain, filled in from reference TRBV28 and TRBJ2-1, reads DVKVTQSSRYLVKRTGEKVFLECVQDMDHENMFWYRQDPGLGLRLIYFSYDVKMKEKGDIPEGYSVSREKKERFSLILESASTNQTSMYLCASSSLLLTGNDQFFGPGTRLTVL.

This clonotype was detected only a few times. This chain connects TRBV5-4 to TRBJ2-4; the match to TRBD2 covers 11 bases. The CDR3 extends over 19 amino acids. Looked up from germline, CDR1 is SGHNT and CDR2 is YYREEE (reference sequence). V was clipped by 0 bases and J by 8 bases; unmatched bases: 16. CDR3 protein: CASSLVFAVSSGGRDIQYF. The CDR3 nucleotides are TGTGCCAGCAGCTTGGTCTTTGCGGTGTCTAGCGGGGGGAGAGACATTCAGTACTTC.

For the CDR3, the DNA is TGTGCCAGCAGCTTAGCGACTGAGGGAGGGGAGAACATTCAGTACTTC. This sequence encodes CASSLATEGGENIQYF. The chain combines TRBV7-2 with TRBJ2-4; 7 nucleotides align to TRBD2. This CDR3 is built from 16 residues. Per germline, CDR1 SGHTA and CDR2 FQGNSA. V was clipped by 0 bases and J by 7 bases; unmatched bases: 9.

This chain uses TRBV4-3 with TRBJ2-1, with 9 bases that match TRBD2. J lost 8 bases, V lost 4 bases, and 15 bases had no gene match. The CDR3 runs 17 residues. The germline V gene encodes CDR1 LGHNA and CDR2 YSLEER. CDR3 region: CASSRDPASGTEDEQFF. The CDR3 nucleotides read TGCGCCAGCAGCCGAGATCCGGCTAGCGGGACTGAGGATGAGCAGTTCTTC.

This clonotype was seen many times. The junction differs from germline at one of its ends, possibly a read error. V and J are TRBV5-1 and TRBJ2-7; D remains ambiguous. The CDR3 sequence is 12 residues long. Germline lookup yields CDR1 SGHRS and CDR2 YFSETQ. The CDR3 loop is CASSLAGSEQYF. The CDR3 bases are TGTGCCAGCAGCTTAGCCGGCAGCGAGCAGTACTTC.

In this sample, this clonotype turned up a few times. V is TRBV2 and J is TRBJ2-2; D assignment may be TRBD1 or TRBD2 (5 bases each). The V gene lost 9 bases and the J gene lost 5 bases, with 7 bases spanning the gap. Germline CDR1 reads SNHLY; CDR2 reads FYNNEI. CDR3 length: 11 amino acids. The CDR3 DNA follows: TGTGCCAGTGAGGGGACCGGGGAGCTGTTTTTT. It codes for CASEGTGELFF.

The rearrangement links TRBV28 to TRBJ2-7, with 9 bases identical to TRBD2. The junction had 5 bases not matched to a gene; V was cut back by 3 bases and J by 5 bases. Germline-derived CDR1 and CDR2 are MDHEN and SYDVKM. The CDR3 has 14 residues. CDR3: CASSFQREVHEQYF. CDR3 nucleotides: TGTGCCAGCAGTTTTCAGCGGGAGGTACACGAGCAGTACTTC.